This passage covers 5 T cell receptor beta chains from one sample sequenced in a study of T-cell memory formation after mild COVID-19. TCRdb ran MiXCR on the 5' RACE reads and lists one entry per CDR3 protein. The sample has about 110,000 distinct CDR3 sequences, over 13% seen once. Sequences were obtained from PBMCs or a T cell subset sorted from them (not recorded which). The receptors here all came from a man younger than 35 who had mild COVID-19 (a few samples of this study predate the infection). Cell type and time point are not known.

This rearrangement joins TRBV11-1 to TRBJ2-3; 8 positions match TRBD2. The CDR3 has 15 residues. Per germline, CDR1 SGHAT and CDR2 FQDESV (reference sequence). The junction had 5 bases not matched to a gene; V was cut back by 1 base and J by 5 bases. The CDR3 DNA follows: TGTGCCAGCAGCTTAGGTCGGGGGGGCGAAGATACGCAGTATTTT. As protein: CASSLGRGGEDTQYF. The entire variable domain, with the rest obtained from reference TRBV11-1 and TRBJ2-3, is as follows: EAEVAQSPRYKITEKSQAVAFWCDPISGHATLYWYRQILGQGPELLVQFQDESVVDDSQLPKDRFSAERLKGVDSTLKIQPAELGDSAMYLCASSLGRGGEDTQYFGPGTRLTVL.

This clonotype has a handful of counts. The chain is built from TRBV29-1 and TRBJ2-2, with D maybe TRBD2 (5 bases). The V and J ends lost 8 bases and 3 bases respectively, with 13 bases between them. CDR3 length equals 13 residues. Germline assignment: CDR1 SQVTM and CDR2 ANQGSEA. CDR3 in DNA: TGCAGCACAACCGCCGGGGACACCGGGGAGCTGTTTTTT. Translation gives CSTTAGDTGELFF.

This clonotype was seen more than once but under ten times. This rearrangement joins TRBV7-9 to TRBJ2-2; D might be TRBD1 or TRBD2, each matching 5 bases. Per the germline V gene, CDR1 is SEHNR and CDR2 is FQNEAQ (reference sequence). The CDR3 has 16 residues. Trimming took 6 bases from V and 0 from J, leaving 14 bases between them. The CDR3 DNA reads TGTGCCAGCAGACCCCCGGGGCAACCGAACACCGGGGAGCTGTTTTTT. It is translated as CASRPPGQPNTGELFF. The whole variable domain, filled in from reference TRBV7-9 and TRBJ2-2, reads DTGVSQNPRHKITKRGQNVTFRCDPISEHNRLYWYRQTLGQGPEFLTYFQNEAQLEKSRLLSDRFSAERPKGSFSTLEIQRTEQGDSAMYLCASRPPGQPNTGELFFGEGSRLTVL.

The chain carries TRBV5-6 and TRBJ1-1; 8 nucleotides line up with TRBD1. The V gene's germline CDR1 is SGHDT and CDR2 YYEEEE. J was trimmed by 3 bases and V by 4 bases; bases with no gene match: 14. The length of the CDR3 is 17 residues. As DNA, the CDR3 is TGTGCCAGCAGCCCCAGGACAGGGAAAAGGTCTTACACTGAAGCTTTCTTT. Its translation: CASSPRTGKRSYTEAFF. The full variable domain, with the rest looked up from reference TRBV5-6 and TRBJ1-1, is DAGVTQSPTHLIKTRGQQVTLRCSPKSGHDTVSWYQQALGQGPQFIFQYYEEEERQRGNFPDRFSGHQFPNYSSELNVNALLLGDSALYLCASSPRTGKRSYTEAFFGQGTRLTVV.

The sample holds many counts of this clonotype. V is TRBV7-6 and J is TRBJ2-5; the D is unclear. V shed 1 base and J shed 6 bases, with 6 bases lying between them. This CDR3 spans 12 amino acids. Germline V lookup: CDR1 SGHVS, CDR2 FNYEAQ. CDR3: CASSLGGKTQYF. The CDR3 region has the DNA TGTGCCAGCAGCTTAGGAGGAAAGACCCAGTACTTC.